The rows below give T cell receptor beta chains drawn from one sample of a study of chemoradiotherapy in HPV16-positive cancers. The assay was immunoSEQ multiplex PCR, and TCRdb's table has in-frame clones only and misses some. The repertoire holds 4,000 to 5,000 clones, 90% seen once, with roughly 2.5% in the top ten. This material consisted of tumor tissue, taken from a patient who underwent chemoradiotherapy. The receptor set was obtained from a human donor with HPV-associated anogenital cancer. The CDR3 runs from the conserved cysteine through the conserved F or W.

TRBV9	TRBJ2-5	CASSVGDRGSETQYF
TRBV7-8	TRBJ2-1	CASSFPPAAGGDNEQFF
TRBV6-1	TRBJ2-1	CASRGNVEQFF
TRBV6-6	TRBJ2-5	CASSYSSGGAGETQYF
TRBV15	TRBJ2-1	CATSRDSGGLGRNEQFF
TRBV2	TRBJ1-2	CAIPTPYGYTF
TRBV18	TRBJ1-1	CASSPQGGTEAFF
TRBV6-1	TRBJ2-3	CASSEALHGTDTQYF
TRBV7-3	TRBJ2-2	CASSFGTGAGELFF
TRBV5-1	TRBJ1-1	CASSPLGGGTEAFF